Following are 17 T cell receptor beta chains from one sample sequenced in a study of OX40 agonist ivuxolimab in advanced cancers. Method: immunoSEQ multiplex PCR; TCRdb's copy keeps in-frame clones and lacks some. Of around 77,000 clones in the sample, 75% to 90% are singletons; the top ten hold more than 0.8%. Sequencing was performed on CD4+ or CD8+ T cells sorted from blood, taken in a trial of the OX40 agonist ivuxolimab. Every receptor here comes from an adult with an advanced solid tumor such as melanoma, head and neck, liver or kidney cancer.

This clone was detected once. This sequence joins TRBV5-4 and TRBJ2-1, with 7 bases identical to TRBD1. The CDR3 extends over 15 amino acids. CDR1 SGHNT and CDR2 YYREEE come from the germline V gene (reference sequence). V dropped 4 bases and J dropped 9; count of bases not matched to a gene: 13. The CDR3 DNA reads as TGTGCCAGCAGCGCCGGACAGGAGACAGGTGGTGAGCAGTTCTTC. Protein: CASSAGQETGGEQFF.

The genes are TRBV29-1 and TRBJ1-1; the D gene is possibly TRBD1 (5 bases). Trimming took off 6 bases at V and 5 bases at J, with 13 bases between the two ends. This CDR3 comprises 12 residues. Germline V gene data show CDR1 as SQVTM and CDR2 as ANQGSEA. The DNA for the CDR3 is TGCAGCGTGAGGGACCGATTGACTGAAGCTTTCTTT. It encodes CSVRDRLTEAFF.

This rearrangement joins TRBV10-1 to TRBJ2-3, with TRBD2 as a possible D gene (7 bases). The CDR3 has 15 residues. The germline gives CDR1 WNHNN, CDR2 SYGVQD (reference sequence). The V end was cut by 5 bases, the J end by 0 bases, with 12 bases between. The CDR3, as DNA: TGCGCCAGCAGTCCCCGGGGGGCCAGCACAGATACGCAGTATTTT. Its protein product is CASSPRGASTDTQYF.

This chain joins TRBV6-1 and TRBJ1-2; no reliable D call. Germline V CDR1 and CDR2: MNHNS, SASEGT. The CDR3 runs 12 residues. V dropped 4 bases and J dropped 5 bases, with 8 bases sitting between them. The CDR3: CASSAFGYGYTF. The CDR3 bases are TGTGCCAGCAGTGCTTTTGGGTATGGCTACACCTTC.

This chain connects TRBV7-3 to TRBJ2-3; no clear D. Germline V gene lookup returns CDR1 SGHTA and CDR2 FQGTGA. The germline V and J ends were trimmed by 3 bases and 3 bases, with 4 bases remaining between them. The CDR3 loop spans 12 amino acids. This CDR3 reads CASSFGTDTQYF. CDR3 nucleotide sequence: TGTGCCAGCAGCTTTGGGACAGATACGCAGTATTTT.

The chain employs TRBV29-1 and TRBJ2-3; 7 positions match TRBD2. CDR3 length: 12 residues. The germline V gene encodes CDR1 SQVTM and CDR2 ANQGSEA. The V segment lost 6 bases and the J segment 2 bases; nucleotides outside the gene matches: 2. The CDR3 sequence: CSVSGATDTQYF. The CDR3 DNA follows: TGCAGCGTAAGCGGGGCCACAGATACGCAGTATTTT.

The chain is built from TRBV27 and TRBJ2-6; 7 bases fit TRBD1. V shed 6 bases and J 4 bases; nucleotides not matched to a gene: 12. Germline V gene lookup returns CDR1 MNHEY and CDR2 SMNVEV (reference sequence). The CDR3 runs 17 residues. Here the CDR3 DNA reads TGTGCCAGCAGGGCGGACAGGCTAGTTTCCGGGGCCAACGTCCTGACTTTC. Translating gives CASRADRLVSGANVLTF.

The chain is built from TRBV11-2 and TRBJ1-1; no reliable D call. Trimming took 1 base from V and 7 from J, leaving 4 bases between them. This CDR3 has 11 residues. Per germline, CDR1 SGHAT and CDR2 FQNNGV. In DNA form, the CDR3 reads TGTGCCAGCAGCTTAGCAGTTGAAGCTTTCTTT. Protein product: CASSLAVEAFF. Looking up the rest from reference TRBV11-2 and TRBJ1-1 gives the full variable domain: EAGVAQSPRYKIIEKRQSVAFWCNPISGHATLYWYQQILGQGPKLLIQFQNNGVVDDSQLPKDRFSAERLKGVDSTLKIQPAKLEDSAVYLCASSLAVEAFFGQGTRLTVV.

V and J are TRBV11-3 and TRBJ2-7, with 14 bases identical to TRBD2. The CDR3 sequence is 18 residues long. J lost 3 bases, V lost 5 bases, and 12 bases had no gene match. Looked up from germline, CDR1 is SGHNT and CDR2 is YENEEA. CDR3 in amino acids: CASSRIGTSGSINYEQYF. The CDR3 nucleotides read TGTGCCAGCAGCCGGATAGGGACTAGCGGGAGTATCAACTACGAGCAGTACTTC.

This clone has only a few counts. This rearrangement joins TRBV1 to TRBJ2-5; no DNA check was done on the table's D call, TRBD2. TRBV1 is a known pseudogene. The length of the CDR3 is 15 residues. The CDR3 reads CTSSQVQRSQETQYF. Here the CDR3 DNA reads TGCACCAGCAGCCAAGTCCAGCGGTCCCAAGAGACCCAGTACTTC.

The chain carries TRBV7-2 and TRBJ2-7; 9 bases match TRBD2. Germline CDR1 is SGHTA and CDR2 is FQGNSA. The CDR3 covers 15 residues. With V trimmed by 2 bases and J by 3 bases, 5 bases remained unmatched. The CDR3 sequence: CASSLTSGYRYEQYF. The CDR3, as DNA: TGTGCCAGCAGCTTAACTAGCGGGTACCGCTACGAGCAGTACTTC.

The chain has TRBV9 and TRBJ2-3, with 7 bases lining up with TRBD2. This CDR3 has 15 amino acids. V trimming: 0 bases; J trimming: 2 bases; junction bases outside the gene matches: 3. In germline, CDR1 is SGDLS, CDR2 YYNGEE. Here the CDR3 reads CASSVGGSHTDTQYF. CDR3 nucleotide sequence: TGTGCCAGCAGCGTAGGCGGGAGTCACACAGATACGCAGTATTTT.

DNA of the CDR3: TGTGCCAGCAGGGCCGGGACGGCGAACACTGAAGCTTTCTTT. Protein product: CASRAGTANTEAFF. V usage is TRBV6-1 and J usage is TRBJ1-1; D is possibly TRBD1 (5 bases). The CDR3 runs to 14 residues. V was shortened by 6 bases and J by 1 base, with 12 bases between the two germline ends. Germline-derived CDR1 and CDR2 are MNHNS and SASEGT.

This rearrangement joins TRBV7-2 to TRBJ1-2; 7 bases are a match to TRBD1. Germline V gene data show CDR1 as SGHTA and CDR2 as FQGNSA. The CDR3 spans 14 residues. Trimming at V came to 5 bases and at J to 3 bases, leaving 6 bases not matched to a gene. The CDR3 protein is CASSHTGEYYGYTF. CDR3 bases: TGTGCCAGCAGCCATACAGGGGAATACTATGGCTACACCTTC.

CDR3: CASSLVGSYEQYF. DNA for the CDR3: TGTGCCAGCAGCTTGGTCGGGTCCTACGAGCAGTACTTC. The chain employs TRBV5-6 and TRBJ2-7; D is uncertain. The CDR3 spans 13 residues. The germline V gene encodes CDR1 SGHDT and CDR2 YYEEEE. V lost 0 bases and J 1 base, leaving 5 bases between the germline ends. Full variable domain (rest looked up from reference TRBV5-6 and TRBJ2-7): DAGVTQSPTHLIKTRGQQVTLRCSPKSGHDTVSWYQQALGQGPQFIFQYYEEEERQRGNFPDRFSGHQFPNYSSELNVNALLLGDSALYLCASSLVGSYEQYFGPGTRLTVT.

The genes are TRBV6-5 and TRBJ2-7; tentatively, D is TRBD1 or TRBD2 (5 bases each). Trimming removed 0 bases from V and 6 bases from J, with 15 bases in between. CDR1 is MNHEY, CDR2 SVGAGI, per germline. The CDR3 extends over 15 amino acids. The CDR3 region is CASSYSGDGLVEQYF. In nucleotides, the CDR3 is TGTGCCAGCAGTTACTCGGGGGACGGACTTGTCGAGCAGTACTTC.

In its sample, this clone was seen once. The chain combines TRBV7-8 with TRBJ2-2; D remains ambiguous. The CDR3 length is 17 residues. Between the trimmed V and J ends, which lost 3 bases and 4 bases, there was a span of 18 bases. The germline V gene has CDR1 SGHVS and CDR2 FQNEAQ. The CDR3, as DNA: TGTGCCAGCAGCTTCACCGGGTCTCCCATTTTCACCGGGGAGCTGTTTTTT. Translating it yields CASSFTGSPIFTGELFF.